The 8 T cell receptor beta chains below were found in one sample sequenced in a study of metastatic and nonmetastatic thyroid tumors. TCRdb reprocessed the PCR reads using MiXCR. The sample includes just over 20,000 clones, around a sixth seen only once; the top ten take about 19%. No treatment of any kind had been given to any patient before thyroid surgery. The sequencing input was blood. Every receptor here comes from a female donor with papillary thyroid cancer or a benign thyroid nodule (not recorded which). Some clones in this sample may be carry-over from other donors' samples.

The table lists this clone with a few counts. This chain joins TRBV2 and TRBJ1-3; D is uncertain. V lost 6 bases and J lost 2, with 14 bases in between. The CDR3 has 15 residues. CDR1 SNHLY and CDR2 FYNNEI come from the germline V gene. In nucleotides, the CDR3 is TGTGCCAGCAGCACAAGGACGGCGCCTGGAAACACCATATATTTT. Its protein product is CASSTRTAPGNTIYF.

In this sample, this clone turned up a few times. The chain links TRBV28 to TRBJ2-3, with 7 bases fitting TRBD2. Germline V gives CDR1 MDHEN, CDR2 SYDVKM. V lost 6 bases to trimming and J lost 0 bases; unmatched junction nucleotides: 6. The CDR3 contains 15 residues. DNA for the CDR3: TGTGCCAGCAGAACCCTAGCGGCAAGCACAGATACGCAGTATTTT. Residues: CASRTLAASTDTQYF.

The table lists this clone with a few counts. V is TRBV6-5 and J is TRBJ1-4; the D is unclear. CDR1 and CDR2 from the germline V gene are MNHEY and SVGAGI. This CDR3 has 15 residues. The V end lost 0 bases, the J end lost 0 bases, and 5 bases lay between the germline ends. The CDR3 DNA reads TGTGCCAGCAGTTACTCGACTGCAACTAATGAAAAACTGTTTTTT. This codes for CASSYSTATNEKLFF.

About this clone itself: A read error is possible here, since a much larger clone lies one base away. The genes are TRBV18 and TRBJ2-7; D is uncertain. V dropped 2 bases and J dropped 5 bases, with 7 bases sitting between them. Germline-derived CDR1 and CDR2 are KGHSH and LQKENI. This CDR3 spans 12 amino acids. The CDR3 DNA reads TGTGCCAGCTCACCAGACGCCCACGAGCAGTACTTC. Amino acid sequence: CASSPDAHEQYF.

This clone was counted only a few times. The chain uses TRBV12-1 and TRBJ1-2; TRBD1 is the table's D call and was not checked against the DNA. TRBV12-1 counts as a pseudogene. This CDR3 is built from 15 residues. The CDR3 nucleotides are TGTGCCAGCAGCTTTTGGACCCCCCCGGGTGATGGCTACACCTTC. This encodes CASSFWTPPGDGYTF.

The chain links TRBV7-9 to TRBJ2-7; the match to TRBD1 covers 7 bases. There are 15 residues in the CDR3. Germline lookup yields CDR1 SEHNR and CDR2 FQNEAQ (reference sequence). V lost 1 base to trimming and J lost 0 bases; unmatched junction nucleotides: 3. CDR3 residues: CASSLGGQSSYEQYF. The CDR3 DNA reads TGTGCCAGCAGCTTAGGGGGACAGAGCTCCTACGAGCAGTACTTC.

About this clone itself: With a much larger clone just one base away, this may be a read error. The V gene is TRBV19, the J gene TRBJ1-2, with no clear D. Trimming stripped 1 base from V and 5 bases from J, with 14 bases between. The V gene's germline CDR1 is LNHDA and CDR2 SQIVND (reference sequence). The CDR3 covers 15 residues. The chain's CDR3 is CASSIGAGSWYGYTF. CDR3 nucleotides: TGTGCCAGTAGTATAGGAGCGGGCAGCTGGTATGGCTACACCTTC.

As for this clone: Possible read error: a much larger clone is one base away. The chain links TRBV4-2 to TRBJ2-3, with D perhaps being TRBD1 or TRBD2 (6 bases each). Germline V gene lookup returns CDR1 LGHNA and CDR2 YNFKEQ. Trimming cost V 5 bases and J 4 bases, with 22 bases left between them. The CDR3 is 17 residues long. CDR3 protein: CASSVEPGAGRPDTQYF. The CDR3 region has the DNA TGTGCCAGCAGCGTAGAACCGGGGGCAGGGCGACCAGATACGCAGTATTTT.